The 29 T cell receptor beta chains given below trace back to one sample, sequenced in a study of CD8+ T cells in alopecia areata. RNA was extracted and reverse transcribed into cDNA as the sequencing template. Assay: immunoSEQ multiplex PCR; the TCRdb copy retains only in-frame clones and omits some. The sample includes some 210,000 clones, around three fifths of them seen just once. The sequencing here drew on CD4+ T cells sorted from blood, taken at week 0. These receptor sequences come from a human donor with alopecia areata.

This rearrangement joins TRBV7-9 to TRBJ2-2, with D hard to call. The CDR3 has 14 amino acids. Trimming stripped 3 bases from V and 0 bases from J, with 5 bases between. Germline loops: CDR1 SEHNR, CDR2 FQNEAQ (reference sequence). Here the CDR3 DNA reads TGTGCCAGCAGCTTGCCCCCGAACACCGGGGAGCTGTTTTTT. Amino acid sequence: CASSLPPNTGELFF. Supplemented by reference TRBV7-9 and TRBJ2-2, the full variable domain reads DTGVSQNPRHKITKRGQNVTFRCDPISEHNRLYWYRQTLGQGPEFLTYFQNEAQLEKSRLLSDRFSAERPKGSFSTLEIQRTEQGDSAMYLCASSLPPNTGELFFGEGSRLTVL.

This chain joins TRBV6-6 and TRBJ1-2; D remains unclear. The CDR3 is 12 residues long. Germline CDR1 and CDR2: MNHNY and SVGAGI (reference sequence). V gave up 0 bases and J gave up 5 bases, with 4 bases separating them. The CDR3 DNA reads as TGTGCCAGCAGTTACTCGGCATATGGCTACACCTTC. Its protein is CASSYSAYGYTF.

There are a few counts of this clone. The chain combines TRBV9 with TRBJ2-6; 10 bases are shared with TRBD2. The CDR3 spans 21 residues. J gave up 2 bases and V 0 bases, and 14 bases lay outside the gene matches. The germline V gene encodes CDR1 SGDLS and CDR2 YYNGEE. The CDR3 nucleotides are TGTGCCAGCAGCGTAGAGAGCGGGAGGGCCGCGGAATCTACTGGGGCCAACGTCCTGACTTTC. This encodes CASSVESGRAAESTGANVLTF.

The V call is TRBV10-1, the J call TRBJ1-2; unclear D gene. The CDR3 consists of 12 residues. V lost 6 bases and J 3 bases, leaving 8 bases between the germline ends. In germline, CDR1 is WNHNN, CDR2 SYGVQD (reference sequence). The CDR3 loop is CASSNSDYGYTF. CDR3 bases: TGCGCCAGCAGCAACAGTGACTATGGCTACACCTTC.

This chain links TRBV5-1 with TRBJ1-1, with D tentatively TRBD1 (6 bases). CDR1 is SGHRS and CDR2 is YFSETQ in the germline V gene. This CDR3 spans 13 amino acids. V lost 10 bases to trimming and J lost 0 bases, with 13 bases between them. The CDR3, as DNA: TGCGCCGGGAGGACAGAGATGAACACTGAAGCTTTCTTT. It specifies CAGRTEMNTEAFF.

Here the CDR3 reads CAREGMESGYTF. CDR3 bases: TGTGCCAGGGAGGGGATGGAAAGTGGCTACACCTTC. The V gene is TRBV2, the J gene TRBJ1-2; D is possibly TRBD1 (5 bases). V lost 9 bases and J 7 bases, leaving 15 bases between the germline ends. This CDR3 is built from 12 residues. Germline CDR1 is SNHLY and CDR2 is FYNNEI.

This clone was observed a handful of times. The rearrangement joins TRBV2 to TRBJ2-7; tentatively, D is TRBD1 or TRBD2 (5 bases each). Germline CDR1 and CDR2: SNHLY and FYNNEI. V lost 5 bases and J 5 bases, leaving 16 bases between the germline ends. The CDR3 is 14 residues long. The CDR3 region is CASSRDGPPDEQYF. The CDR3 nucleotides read TGTGCCAGCAGTCGGGACGGTCCGCCTGACGAGCAGTACTTC.

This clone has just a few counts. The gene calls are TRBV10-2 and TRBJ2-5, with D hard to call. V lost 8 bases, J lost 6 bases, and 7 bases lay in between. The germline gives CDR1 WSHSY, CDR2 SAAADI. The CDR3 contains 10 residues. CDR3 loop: CASGIQTQYF. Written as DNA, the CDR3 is TGCGCCAGCGGGATTCAGACCCAGTACTTC.

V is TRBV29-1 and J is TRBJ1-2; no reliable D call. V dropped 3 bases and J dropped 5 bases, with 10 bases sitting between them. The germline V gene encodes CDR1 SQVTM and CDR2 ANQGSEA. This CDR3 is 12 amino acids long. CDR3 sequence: CSVDGESYGYTF. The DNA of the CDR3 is TGCAGCGTTGACGGGGAGAGTTATGGCTACACCTTC. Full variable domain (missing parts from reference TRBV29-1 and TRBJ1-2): SAVISQKPSRDICQRGTSLTIQCQVDSQVTMMFWYRQQPGQSLTLIATANQGSEATYESGFVIDKFPISRPNLTFSTLTVSNMSPEDSSIYLCSVDGESYGYTFGSGTRLTVV.

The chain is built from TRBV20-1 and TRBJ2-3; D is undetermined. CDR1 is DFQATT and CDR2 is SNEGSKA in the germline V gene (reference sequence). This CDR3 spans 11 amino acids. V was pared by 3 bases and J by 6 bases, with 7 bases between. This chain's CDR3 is CSASLSDTQYF. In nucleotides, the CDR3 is TGCAGTGCTAGTTTGTCGGATACGCAGTATTTT.

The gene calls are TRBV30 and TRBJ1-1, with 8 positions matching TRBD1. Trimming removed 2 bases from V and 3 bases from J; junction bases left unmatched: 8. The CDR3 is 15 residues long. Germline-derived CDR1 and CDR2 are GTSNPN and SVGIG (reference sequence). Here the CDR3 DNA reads TGTGCCTGGAGTCCGGGACGGACAGGGCACACTGAAGCTTTCTTT. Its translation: CAWSPGRTGHTEAFF.

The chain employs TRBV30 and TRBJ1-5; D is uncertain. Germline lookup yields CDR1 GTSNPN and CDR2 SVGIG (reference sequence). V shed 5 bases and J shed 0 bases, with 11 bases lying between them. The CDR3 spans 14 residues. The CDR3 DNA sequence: TGTGCCTGGGAAGGATCTAATAGCAATCAGCCCCAGCATTTT. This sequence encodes CAWEGSNSNQPQHF. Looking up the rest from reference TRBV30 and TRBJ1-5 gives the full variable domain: SQTIHQWPATLVQPVGSPLSLECTVEGTSNPNLYWYRQAAGRGLQLLFYSVGIGQISSEVPQNLSASRPQDRQFILSSKKLLLSDSGFYLCAWEGSNSNQPQHFGDGTRLSIL.

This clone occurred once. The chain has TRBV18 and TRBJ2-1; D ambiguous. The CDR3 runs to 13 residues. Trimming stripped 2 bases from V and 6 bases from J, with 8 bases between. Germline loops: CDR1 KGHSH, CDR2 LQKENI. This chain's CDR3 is CASSPLQSNEQFF. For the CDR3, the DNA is TGTGCCAGCTCACCATTACAAAGCAATGAGCAGTTCTTC.

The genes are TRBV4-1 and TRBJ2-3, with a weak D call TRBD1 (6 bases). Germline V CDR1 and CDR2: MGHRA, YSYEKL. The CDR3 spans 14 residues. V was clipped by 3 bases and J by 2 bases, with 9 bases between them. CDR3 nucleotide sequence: TGCGCCAGCAGCCATAGGACAGACACAGATACGCAGTATTTT. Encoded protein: CASSHRTDTDTQYF.

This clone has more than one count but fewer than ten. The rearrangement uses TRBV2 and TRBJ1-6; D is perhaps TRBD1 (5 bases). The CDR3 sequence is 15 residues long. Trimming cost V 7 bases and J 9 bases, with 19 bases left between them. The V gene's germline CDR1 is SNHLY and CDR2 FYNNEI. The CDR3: CASTYRSDWGSPLHF. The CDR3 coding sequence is TGTGCCAGCACTTACAGGAGCGATTGGGGTTCACCCCTCCACTTT.

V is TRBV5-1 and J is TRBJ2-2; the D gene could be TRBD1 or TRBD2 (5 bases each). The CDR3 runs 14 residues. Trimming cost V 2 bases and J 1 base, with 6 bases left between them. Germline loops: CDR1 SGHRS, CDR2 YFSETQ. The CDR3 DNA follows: TGCGCCAGCAGCTTTGGGGGGAACACCGGGGAGCTGTTTTTT. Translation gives CASSFGGNTGELFF.

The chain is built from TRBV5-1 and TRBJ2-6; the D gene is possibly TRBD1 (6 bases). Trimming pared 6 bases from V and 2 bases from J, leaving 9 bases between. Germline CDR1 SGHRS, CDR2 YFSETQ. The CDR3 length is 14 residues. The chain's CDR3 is CASKTGTGANVLTF. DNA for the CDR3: TGCGCCAGCAAAACAGGGACTGGGGCCAACGTCCTGACTTTC.

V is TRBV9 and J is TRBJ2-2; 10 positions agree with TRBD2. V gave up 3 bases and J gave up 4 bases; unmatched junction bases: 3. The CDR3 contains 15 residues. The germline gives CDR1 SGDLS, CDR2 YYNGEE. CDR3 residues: CASSGSGRATGELFF. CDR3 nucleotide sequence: TGTGCCAGCAGCGGCAGCGGGAGGGCCACCGGGGAGCTGTTTTTT.

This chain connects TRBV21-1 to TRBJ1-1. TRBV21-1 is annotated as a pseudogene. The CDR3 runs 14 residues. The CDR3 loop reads CASSKATSNTEAFF. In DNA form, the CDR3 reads TGTGCCAGCAGCAAAGCGACGAGTAACACTGAAGCTTTCTTT.

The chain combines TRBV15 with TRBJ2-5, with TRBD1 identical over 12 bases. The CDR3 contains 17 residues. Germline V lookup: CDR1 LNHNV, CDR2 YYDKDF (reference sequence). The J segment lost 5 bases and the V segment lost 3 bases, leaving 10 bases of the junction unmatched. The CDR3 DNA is TGTGCCACCAGCAGTGGCCCGGGACAGGGGGCGCGGGAGACCCAGTACTTC. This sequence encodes CATSSGPGQGARETQYF.

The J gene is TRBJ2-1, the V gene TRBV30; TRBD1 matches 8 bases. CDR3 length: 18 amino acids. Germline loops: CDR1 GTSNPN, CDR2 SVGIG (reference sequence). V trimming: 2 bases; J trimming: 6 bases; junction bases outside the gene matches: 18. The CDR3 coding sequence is TGTGCCTGGAGTAAACGGACAGGGTGGTCTAAAGGGAGCAATGAGCAGTTCTTC. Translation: CAWSKRTGWSKGSNEQFF.

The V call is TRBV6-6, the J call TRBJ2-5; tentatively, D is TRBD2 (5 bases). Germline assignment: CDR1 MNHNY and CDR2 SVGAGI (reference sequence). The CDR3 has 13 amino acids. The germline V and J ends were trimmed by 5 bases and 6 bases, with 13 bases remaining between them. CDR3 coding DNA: TGTGCCAGCAGTGGCCGGACTCGACAGACCCAGTACTTC. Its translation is CASSGRTRQTQYF.

The CDR3 sequence is CASSPAGAGELFF. CDR3 in DNA: TGTGCCAGCAGCCCAGCAGGGGCCGGGGAGCTGTTTTTT. The rearrangement links TRBV7-3 to TRBJ2-2, with a weak D call TRBD1 (6 bases). The V gene lost 5 bases and the J gene lost 6 bases, with 10 bases spanning the gap. There are 13 residues in the CDR3. CDR1 SGHTA and CDR2 FQGTGA come from the germline V gene.

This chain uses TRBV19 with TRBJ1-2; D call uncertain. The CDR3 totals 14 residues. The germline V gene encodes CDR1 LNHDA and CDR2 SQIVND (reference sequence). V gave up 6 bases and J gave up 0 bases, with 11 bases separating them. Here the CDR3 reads CASSQTVSNYGYTF. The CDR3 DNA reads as TGTGCCAGTAGCCAGACGGTCTCTAACTATGGCTACACCTTC.

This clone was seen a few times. The CDR3 here is CSVEQETYEQYF. Written as DNA, the CDR3 is TGCAGCGTTGAACAGGAAACCTACGAGCAGTACTTC. The rearrangement joins TRBV29-1 to TRBJ2-7; D is uncertain. Germline V CDR1 and CDR2: SQVTM, ANQGSEA. V lost 2 bases and J 2 bases, leaving 7 bases between the germline ends. The CDR3 is 12 amino acids.

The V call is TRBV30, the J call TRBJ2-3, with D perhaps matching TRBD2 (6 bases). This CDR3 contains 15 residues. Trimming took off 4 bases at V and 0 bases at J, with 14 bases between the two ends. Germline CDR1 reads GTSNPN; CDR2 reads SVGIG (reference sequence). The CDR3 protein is CAWNWRALSTDTQYF. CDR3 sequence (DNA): TGTGCCTGGAATTGGAGGGCCCTGAGCACAGATACGCAGTATTTT.

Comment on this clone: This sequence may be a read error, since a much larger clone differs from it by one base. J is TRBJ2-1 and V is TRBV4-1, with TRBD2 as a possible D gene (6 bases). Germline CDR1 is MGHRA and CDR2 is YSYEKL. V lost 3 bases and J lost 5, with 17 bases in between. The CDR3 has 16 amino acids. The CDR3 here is CASSHANLGSNNEQFF. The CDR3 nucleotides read TGCGCCAGCAGCCACGCCAATCTCGGGAGCAACAATGAGCAGTTCTTC.

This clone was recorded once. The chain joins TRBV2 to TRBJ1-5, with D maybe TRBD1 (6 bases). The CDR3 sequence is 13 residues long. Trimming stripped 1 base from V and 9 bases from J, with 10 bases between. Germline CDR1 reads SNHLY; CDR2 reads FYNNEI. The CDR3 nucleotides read TGTGCCAGCAGTGAAGGGGGGCGAAGGCCCCAGCATTTT. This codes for CASSEGGRRPQHF.

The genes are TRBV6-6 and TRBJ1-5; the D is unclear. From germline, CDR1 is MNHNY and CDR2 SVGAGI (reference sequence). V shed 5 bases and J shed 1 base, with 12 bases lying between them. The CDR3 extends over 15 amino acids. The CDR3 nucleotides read TGTGCCAGCAGTAGGGAGGGATTGAGCAATCAGCCCCAGCATTTT. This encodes CASSREGLSNQPQHF.